This T cell receptor (beta chain) stems from a study of T cells expressing NK-cell markers. Study in general: HCMV seropositivity characterized seven of the eight sequenced donors, and seronegativity one.

From its re-call of the 5' RACE reads, TCRdb lists each CDR3 protein once, without DNA. In all, the sample yields 440,000 or so distinct CDR3 sequences. This CDR3 is built from 14 residues. CDR1 is SGHDN and CDR2 is FVKESK in the germline V gene. General study findings and limits: It is unclear if expanded NKG2C-expressing clones target HCMV antigens.

About this clonotype: Its specificity is unknown.

The chain is built from TRBV14 and TRBJ2-5; the TCRdb call, TRBD1, lacks DNA for checking. This clonotype was obtained from a woman aged 18 to 75 in good health. The source material was blood T cells: a sorted CD56 or NKG2C T cell subset, CD4+ or CD8+ T cells, or bulk PBMC T cells (not recorded which). CDR3 protein: CASSQAGTQETQYF.